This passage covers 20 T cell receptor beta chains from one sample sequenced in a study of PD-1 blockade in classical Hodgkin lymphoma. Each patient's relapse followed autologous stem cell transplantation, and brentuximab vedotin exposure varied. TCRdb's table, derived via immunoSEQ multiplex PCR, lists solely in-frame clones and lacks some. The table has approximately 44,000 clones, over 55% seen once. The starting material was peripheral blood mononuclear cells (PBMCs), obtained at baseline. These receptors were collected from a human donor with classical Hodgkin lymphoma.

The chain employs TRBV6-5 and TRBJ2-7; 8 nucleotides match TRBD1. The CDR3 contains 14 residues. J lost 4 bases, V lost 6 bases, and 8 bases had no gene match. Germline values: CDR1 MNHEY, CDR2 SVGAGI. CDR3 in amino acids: CASRLLGQGYEQYF. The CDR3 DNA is TGTGCCAGCAGGCTACTAGGACAGGGTTACGAGCAGTACTTC.

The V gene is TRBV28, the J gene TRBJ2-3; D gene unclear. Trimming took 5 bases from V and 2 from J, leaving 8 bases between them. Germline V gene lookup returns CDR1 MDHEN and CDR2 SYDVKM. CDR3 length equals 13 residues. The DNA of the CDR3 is TGTGCCAGCAGTACCAGTTCCACAGATACGCAGTATTTT. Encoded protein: CASSTSSTDTQYF.

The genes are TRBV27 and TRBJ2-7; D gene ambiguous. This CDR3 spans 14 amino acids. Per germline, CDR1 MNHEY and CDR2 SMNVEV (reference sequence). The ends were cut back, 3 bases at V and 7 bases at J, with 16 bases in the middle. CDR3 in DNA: TGTGCCAGCAGTTTTAGTCTGTTTGGTAGGGAGCAGTACTTC. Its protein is CASSFSLFGREQYF.

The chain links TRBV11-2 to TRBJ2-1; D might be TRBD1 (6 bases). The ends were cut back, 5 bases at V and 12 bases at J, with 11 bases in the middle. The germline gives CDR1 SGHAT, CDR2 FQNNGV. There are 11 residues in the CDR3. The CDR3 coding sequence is TGTGCCAGCAGCCCAGGGGTGAGGCAGTTCTTC. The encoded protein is CASSPGVRQFF.

The CDR3 loop reads CASSEGQGTYEQYF. For the CDR3, the DNA is TGTGCCAGCAGTGAGGGACAGGGTACCTACGAGCAGTACTTC. The J gene is TRBJ2-7, the V gene TRBV6-1; 9 positions match TRBD1. Per germline, CDR1 MNHNS and CDR2 SASEGT. The CDR3 spans 14 residues. Trimming removed 3 bases from V and 2 bases from J; junction bases left unmatched: 2.

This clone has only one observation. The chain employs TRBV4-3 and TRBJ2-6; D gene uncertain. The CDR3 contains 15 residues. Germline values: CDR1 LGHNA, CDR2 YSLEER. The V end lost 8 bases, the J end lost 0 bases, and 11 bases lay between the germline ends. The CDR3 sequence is CASGGDYSGANVLTF. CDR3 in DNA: TGCGCCAGCGGCGGCGATTACTCTGGGGCCAACGTCCTGACTTTC.

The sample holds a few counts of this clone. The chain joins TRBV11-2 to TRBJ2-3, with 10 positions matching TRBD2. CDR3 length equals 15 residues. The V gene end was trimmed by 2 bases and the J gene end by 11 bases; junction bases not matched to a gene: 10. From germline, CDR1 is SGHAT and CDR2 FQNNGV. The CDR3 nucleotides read TGTGCCAGCAGCTTAAATCCTAGCGGGAGAGTCGGGCAGTATTTT. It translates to CASSLNPSGRVGQYF. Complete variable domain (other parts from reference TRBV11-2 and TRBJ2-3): EAGVAQSPRYKIIEKRQSVAFWCNPISGHATLYWYQQILGQGPKLLIQFQNNGVVDDSQLPKDRFSAERLKGVDSTLKIQPAKLEDSAVYLCASSLNPSGRVGQYFGPGTRLTVL.

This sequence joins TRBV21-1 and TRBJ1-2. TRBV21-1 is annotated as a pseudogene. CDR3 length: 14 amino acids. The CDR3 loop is CASSKVSADYGYTF. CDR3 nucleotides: TGTGCCAGCAGCAAAGTATCGGCAGACTATGGCTACACCTTC.

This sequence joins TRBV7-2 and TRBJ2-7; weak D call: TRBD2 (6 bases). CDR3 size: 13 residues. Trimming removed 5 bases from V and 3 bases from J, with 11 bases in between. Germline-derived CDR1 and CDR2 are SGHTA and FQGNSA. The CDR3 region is CASSVGSFYEQYF. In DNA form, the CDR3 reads TGTGCCAGCAGCGTCGGGAGCTTCTACGAGCAGTACTTC.

DNA of the CDR3: TGTGCCAGCAGCATTACTAGTGAAAGGGATACGCAGTATTTT. Its translation: CASSITSERDTQYF. The rearrangement links TRBV7-3 to TRBJ2-3; a weak D match, TRBD2 (5 bases). The CDR3 covers 14 residues. Germline lookup yields CDR1 SGHTA and CDR2 FQGTGA. Deletions cut 5 bases from V and 6 bases from J, with 15 bases between.

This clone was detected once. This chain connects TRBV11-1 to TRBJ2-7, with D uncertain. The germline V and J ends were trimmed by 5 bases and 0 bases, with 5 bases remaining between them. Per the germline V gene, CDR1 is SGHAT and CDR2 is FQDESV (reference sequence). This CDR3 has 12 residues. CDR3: CASSQNSYEQYF. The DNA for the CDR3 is TGTGCCAGCAGCCAAAACTCCTACGAGCAGTACTTC.

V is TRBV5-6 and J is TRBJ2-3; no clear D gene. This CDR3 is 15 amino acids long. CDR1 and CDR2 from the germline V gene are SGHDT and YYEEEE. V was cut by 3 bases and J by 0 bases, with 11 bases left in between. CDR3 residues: CASSSLGSSTDTQYF. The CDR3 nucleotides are TGTGCCAGCAGCTCCCTGGGGTCCAGCACAGATACGCAGTATTTT.

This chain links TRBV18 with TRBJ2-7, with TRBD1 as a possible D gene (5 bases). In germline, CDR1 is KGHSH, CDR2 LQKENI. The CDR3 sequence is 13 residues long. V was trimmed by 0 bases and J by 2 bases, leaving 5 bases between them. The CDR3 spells CASSPPGAYEQYF. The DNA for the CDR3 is TGTGCCAGCTCACCACCAGGGGCCTACGAGCAGTACTTC. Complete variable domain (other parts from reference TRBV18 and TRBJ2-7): NAGVMQNPRHLVRRRGQEARLRCSPMKGHSHVYWYRQLPEEGLKFMVYLQKENIIDESGMPKERFSAEFPKEGPSILRIQQVVRGDSAAYFCASSPPGAYEQYFGPGTRLTVT.

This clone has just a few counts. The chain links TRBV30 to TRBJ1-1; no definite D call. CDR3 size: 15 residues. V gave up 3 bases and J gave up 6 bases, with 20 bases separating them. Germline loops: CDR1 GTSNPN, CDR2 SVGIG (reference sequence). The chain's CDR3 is CAWSTVPPEFPEAFF. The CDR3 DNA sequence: TGTGCCTGGAGCACGGTCCCTCCTGAATTCCCTGAAGCTTTCTTT.

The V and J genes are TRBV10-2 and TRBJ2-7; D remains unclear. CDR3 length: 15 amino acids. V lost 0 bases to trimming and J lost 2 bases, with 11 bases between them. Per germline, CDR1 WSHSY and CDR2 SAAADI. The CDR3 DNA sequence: TGCGCCAGCAGTGAGTCGGCGTGGAGTCCCTACGAGCAGTACTTC. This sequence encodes CASSESAWSPYEQYF.

The CDR3 nucleotides read TGTGCCAGCAGCTTATTAGGGAGCACAGATACGCAGTATTTT. It is translated as CASSLLGSTDTQYF. The chain links TRBV5-6 to TRBJ2-3, with D unresolved. Germline V gene lookup returns CDR1 SGHDT and CDR2 YYEEEE. The CDR3 consists of 14 residues. The V and J ends lost 2 bases and 0 bases respectively, with 7 bases between them.

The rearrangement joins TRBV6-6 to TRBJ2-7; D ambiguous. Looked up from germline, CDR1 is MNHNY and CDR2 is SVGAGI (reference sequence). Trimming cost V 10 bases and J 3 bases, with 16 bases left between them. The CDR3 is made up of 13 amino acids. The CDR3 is CATYAASNYEQYF. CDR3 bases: TGTGCCACCTATGCGGCATCAAACTACGAGCAGTACTTC.

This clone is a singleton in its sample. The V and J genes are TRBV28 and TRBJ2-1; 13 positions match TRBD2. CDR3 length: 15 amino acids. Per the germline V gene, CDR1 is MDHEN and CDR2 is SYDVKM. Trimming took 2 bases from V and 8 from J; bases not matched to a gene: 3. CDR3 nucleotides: TGTGCCAGCAGTTTAGGGACTAGCGGGAACTATGAGCAGTTCTTC. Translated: CASSLGTSGNYEQFF.

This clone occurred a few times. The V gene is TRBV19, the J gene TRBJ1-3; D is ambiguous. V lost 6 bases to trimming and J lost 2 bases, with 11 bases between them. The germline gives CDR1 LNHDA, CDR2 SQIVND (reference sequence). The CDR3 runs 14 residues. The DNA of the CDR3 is TGTGCCAGTAGCCGGAGCGGGACTGGAAACACCATATATTTT. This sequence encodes CASSRSGTGNTIYF.

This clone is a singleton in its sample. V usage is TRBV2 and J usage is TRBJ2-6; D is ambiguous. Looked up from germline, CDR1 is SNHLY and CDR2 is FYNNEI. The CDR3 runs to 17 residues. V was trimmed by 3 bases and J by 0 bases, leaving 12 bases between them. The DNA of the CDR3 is TGTGCCAGCAGTGAGGGGATCTGGAGCTCTGGGGCCAACGTCCTGACTTTC. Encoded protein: CASSEGIWSSGANVLTF. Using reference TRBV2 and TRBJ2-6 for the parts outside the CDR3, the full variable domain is EPEVTQTPSHQVTQMGQEVILRCVPISNHLYFYWYRQILGQKVEFLVSFYNNEISEKSEIFDDQFSVERPDGSNFTLKIRSTKLEDSAMYFCASSEGIWSSGANVLTFGAGSRLTVL.